This T cell receptor (beta chain) was found in a study of vaccination effects on CD4 cells after COVID-19. Antigen-specific CD4+ T cells were expanded with viral peptide pools in the ViraFEST assay before sequencing. Culture proceeded for more than 8 days, and CD4+ T cells were then isolated. Each vaccine recipient was nucleocapsid antibody negative and had no prior SARS-CoV-2 infection. A half-medium replacement with IL-2 medium was carried out on days 3 and 7. Study outcomes and limitations: Only a single clone (1 of 255 vaccine-induced clones in healthy vaccinees) cross-reacted with common cold coronaviruses. Marked clonal contraction was seen late after vaccination (in both infection- and vaccine-induced clones).

The CDR3 totals 13 residues. The germline V and J ends were trimmed by 2 bases and 6 bases, with 7 bases remaining between them. In germline, CDR1 is LGHDT, CDR2 YNNKEL (reference sequence). Regarding this clone: Its antigen is as yet unknown.

The method was immunoSEQ multiplex PCR; TCRdb's version includes in-frame clones alone and lacks a portion of them. This sample has around 71,000 clones; around three quarters occur once, and the top ten carry approximately 4%. This chain joins TRBV3-1 (or the pseudogene TRBV3-2) and TRBJ2-2, with D uncertain. Sequenced material: CD4+ T cells from PBMCs cultured with HCoV-OC43 spike peptides, taken before COVID-19 vaccination. The subset: HCoV-OC43 spike overlapping peptide pool stimulation. The TCR was taken from a human donor who received a COVID-19 vaccine. The CDR3 region has the DNA TGTGCCAGCAGCCAAAAGGGCTCCGGGGAGCTGTTTTTT. This sequence encodes CASSQKGSGELFF.